The source of this T cell receptor beta chain is a study of blood T cells in healthy people across ages. Whole-study results and caveats: Roughly linearly, TCR beta diversity per million T cells fell as age increased.

About 9.9 milliliters of peripheral blood were drawn from each donor. Every sample had a minimum of 6 million PBMCs isolated. It was with a sample-barcoded 5' primer and a J-beta primer mix that a second PCR of roughly 7 to 12 cycles was run. Paired-end reads containing CDR3 totaled no fewer than 2.5 million for each sample. Via MiXCR, TCRdb re-called the 5' RACE reads, giving one row per CDR3 protein. This repertoire shows over 1,300,000 distinct CDR3 sequences, around 59% found once; its top ten account for roughly 7%. This clonotype showed up just a few times. The antigen remains unidentified. Deletions cut 2 bases from V and 4 bases from J, with 8 bases between. The germline CDR1 and CDR2 sequences are ENHRY and SYGVKD. The CDR3 consists of 13 residues.

The V gene is TRBV10-3, the J gene TRBJ2-5, with D hard to call. The TCR sequence derives from a man aged 18 to 29 in good health. Sequenced material: blood. The CDR3 here is CAISEGMGETQYF. CDR3 nucleotides: TGTGCCATCAGTGAGGGGATGGGAGAGACCCAGTACTTC.